The 20 T cell receptor beta chains given below trace back to one sample, sequenced in a study of T cells in Graves' hyperthyroidism and ophthalmopathy. It was RNA transcripts that yielded the amplified TCR beta CDR3 regions. The HTBI primer set was used in a first-round RT-PCR of the TCR CDR3. TCRdb reanalysed the multiplex PCR reads using MiXCR and keeps one entry per CDR3 protein. The sample records about 350,000 distinct CDR3 sequences, 15% to 20% being singletons. The source material was blood. The source of these receptors is a middle-aged woman with Graves' ophthalmopathy.

Here the CDR3 DNA reads TGTGCCAGTAGTATAGAGCCAGGCCGGAACACTGAAGCTTTCTTT. Translated: CASSIEPGRNTEAFF. V gene TRBV19 combines with J gene TRBJ1-1; D is uncertain. The CDR3 runs to 15 residues. The V and J ends lost 0 bases and 1 base respectively, with 9 bases between them. The germline V gene encodes CDR1 LNHDA and CDR2 SQIVND (reference sequence).

The rearrangement joins TRBV7-6 to TRBJ2-5; 14 bases match TRBD2. V trimming: 5 bases; J trimming: 4 bases; junction bases outside the gene matches: 9. The germline CDR1 and CDR2 sequences are SGHVS and FNYEAQ. There are 17 residues in the CDR3. This CDR3 is CASSPPGTSGRGETQYF. The CDR3 coding sequence is TGTGCCAGCAGCCCCCCCGGGACTAGCGGGAGAGGAGAGACCCAGTACTTC.

This clonotype was recorded at least ten times. The genes are TRBV27 and TRBJ2-7; 7 nucleotides align to TRBD1. The junction had 8 bases not matched to a gene; V was cut back by 5 bases and J by 1 base. CDR1 and CDR2 from the germline V gene are MNHEY and SMNVEV (reference sequence). The CDR3 runs 15 residues. Written as DNA, the CDR3 is TGTGCCAGCAGTACACACCGACAGGGTTCCTACGAGCAGTACTTC. This encodes CASSTHRQGSYEQYF.

This clonotype has ten or more counts. The gene calls are TRBV7-2 and TRBJ1-5; weak D call: TRBD1 (5 bases). The CDR3 totals 13 residues. CDR1 and CDR2 from the germline V gene are SGHTA and FQGNSA. The germline V and J ends were trimmed by 0 bases and 8 bases, with 8 bases remaining between them. The CDR3, as DNA: TGTGCCAGCAGCTTAGCATGGGGGGAGCCCCAGCATTTT. Its protein product is CASSLAWGEPQHF.

This CDR3 is CAWTLTGNSMDYGYTF. In DNA, the CDR3 is TGTGCCTGGACGCTTACCGGGAACTCGATGGACTATGGCTACACCTTC. V usage is TRBV30 and J usage is TRBJ1-2; no clear D gene. Trimming removed 4 bases from V and 3 bases from J, with 21 bases in between. CDR1 GTSNPN and CDR2 SVGIG come from the germline V gene (reference sequence). The CDR3 totals 16 residues.

This clonotype was seen many times. The V call is TRBV2, the J call TRBJ2-7; TRBD2 is a possible D gene (6 bases). The CDR3 is 13 amino acids. CDR1 is SNHLY and CDR2 is FYNNEI in the germline V gene. Trimming took 7 bases from V and 2 from J, leaving 12 bases between them. The CDR3 spells CASNRDLTYEQYF. In nucleotides, the CDR3 is TGTGCCAGCAATAGGGACTTGACCTACGAGCAGTACTTC.

Ten or more counts support this clonotype. The chain combines TRBV19 with TRBJ1-5; 7 bases are a match to TRBD1. Germline assignment: CDR1 LNHDA and CDR2 SQIVND (reference sequence). V lost 8 bases to trimming and J lost 7 bases; unmatched junction nucleotides: 8. The CDR3 sequence is 13 residues long. The CDR3 nucleotides are TGTGCCAGTCGAGAACAGGGGAAGCAGCCCCAGCATTTT. Protein product: CASREQGKQPQHF.

The rearrangement links TRBV6-1 to TRBJ2-2; 7 bases align to TRBD2. This CDR3 is 14 amino acids long. CDR1 and CDR2 from the germline V gene are MNHNS and SASEGT. The V segment lost 6 bases and the J segment 7 bases; nucleotides outside the gene matches: 8. CDR3 amino acids: CASRGAGKNGELFF. The CDR3, as DNA: TGTGCCAGCAGGGGAGCGGGAAAGAACGGGGAGCTGTTTTTT.

At least ten counts were recorded for this clonotype. The chain joins TRBV7-9 to TRBJ2-7; D perhaps matches TRBD1 (5 bases). Per germline, CDR1 SEHNR and CDR2 FQNEAQ (reference sequence). V was cut by 1 base and J by 3 bases, with 13 bases left in between. The length of the CDR3 is 15 residues. The CDR3 is CASSLVEQGVYEQYF. CDR3 in DNA: TGTGCCAGCAGCTTAGTTGAGCAGGGTGTCTACGAGCAGTACTTC.

In nucleotides, the CDR3 is TGTGCCAGCAGTTTATCCAGGTGGGGCATTCAGTACTTC. This codes for CASSLSRWGIQYF. The chain has TRBV27 and TRBJ2-4; D gene ambiguous. Germline assignment: CDR1 MNHEY and CDR2 SMNVEV (reference sequence). This CDR3 has 13 residues. Trimming left V 0 bases short and J 9 bases short, with 9 bases between.

This clonotype was recorded many times. The chain employs TRBV6-5 and TRBJ1-1; TRBD1 might be the D (5 bases). Trimming cost V 6 bases and J 1 base, with 9 bases left between them. The CDR3 has 13 residues. CDR1 MNHEY and CDR2 SVGAGI come from the germline V gene. CDR3 nucleotide sequence: TGTGCCAGCAGCCCGCAGGGGAACACTGAAGCTTTCTTT. Its translation: CASSPQGNTEAFF.

This clonotype showed up many times. J is TRBJ1-1 and V is TRBV12-5; no reliable D call. CDR3 length: 13 residues. The V gene's germline CDR1 is LGHNT and CDR2 FRNRAP. V dropped 0 bases and J dropped 7 bases, with 9 bases sitting between them. The CDR3 sequence is CASGLVSSFEAFF. The CDR3 bases are TGTGCTAGTGGTTTGGTCTCCTCTTTTGAAGCTTTCTTT.

The chain joins TRBV30 to TRBJ2-2; no clear D gene. The CDR3 is 11 amino acids. V shed 4 bases and J shed 6 bases, with 6 bases lying between them. The germline V gene encodes CDR1 GTSNPN and CDR2 SVGIG (reference sequence). This CDR3 reads CAWTRAGELFF. DNA of the CDR3: TGTGCCTGGACAAGGGCCGGGGAGCTGTTTTTT. The variable domain in full, completed from reference TRBV30 and TRBJ2-2, reads SQTIHQWPATLVQPVGSPLSLECTVEGTSNPNLYWYRQAAGRGLQLLFYSVGIGQISSEVPQNLSASRPQDRQFILSSKKLLLSDSGFYLCAWTRAGELFFGEGSRLTVL.

The sample holds many counts of this clonotype. The chain joins TRBV5-1 to TRBJ2-7, with 8 bases matching TRBD1. Trimming cost V 9 bases and J 0 bases; bases outside gene matches: 8. The CDR3 contains 14 residues. Looked up from germline, CDR1 is SGHRS and CDR2 is YFSETQ. In DNA, the CDR3 is TGCGCCAAATACGGGACAGGTACCTCCTACGAGCAGTACTTC. It specifies CAKYGTGTSYEQYF.

This clonotype appeared many times. The chain joins TRBV5-6 to TRBJ2-6; tentative D call: TRBD1 (5 bases). The germline gives CDR1 SGHDT, CDR2 YYEEEE. V was clipped by 6 bases and J by 2 bases, with 15 bases between them. This CDR3 is built from 16 residues. CDR3 loop: CASMDTAGTGANVLTF. The CDR3 DNA follows: TGTGCCAGCATGGACACGGCAGGAACTGGGGCCAACGTCCTGACTTTC.

This chain links TRBV30 with TRBJ2-5; D unclear. This CDR3 spans 14 amino acids. The V end was cut by 4 bases, the J end by 1 base, with 13 bases between. Germline V gene lookup returns CDR1 GTSNPN and CDR2 SVGIG (reference sequence). In DNA form, the CDR3 reads TGTGCCTGGAATGATGTAGCCGGCCAAGAGACCCAGTACTTC. Translating gives CAWNDVAGQETQYF. Using reference TRBV30 and TRBJ2-5 for the parts outside the CDR3, the full variable domain is SQTIHQWPATLVQPVGSPLSLECTVEGTSNPNLYWYRQAAGRGLQLLFYSVGIGQISSEVPQNLSASRPQDRQFILSSKKLLLSDSGFYLCAWNDVAGQETQYFGPGTRLLVL.

This clonotype occurred many times. The chain joins TRBV11-1 to TRBJ1-1; D remains ambiguous. Germline V lookup: CDR1 SGHAT, CDR2 FQDESV (reference sequence). V was cut by 5 bases and J by 4 bases, with 23 bases left in between. The CDR3 is 17 amino acids. As DNA, the CDR3 is TGTGCCAGCAGCCCGCCCTTTGGAGCAGGCTCCGTCACTGAAGCTTTCTTT. It encodes CASSPPFGAGSVTEAFF.

This clonotype was seen at least ten times. The rearrangement joins TRBV6-2 or TRBV6-3 to TRBJ2-5; 13 bases agree with TRBD2. Germline V gene lookup returns CDR1 MNHEY and CDR2 SVGEGT. The CDR3 has 14 residues. With V trimmed by 7 bases and J by 5 bases, 4 bases remained unmatched. CDR3 in amino acids: CASKLAGGWETQYF. CDR3 DNA sequence: TGTGCCAGCAAACTAGCGGGAGGGTGGGAGACCCAGTACTTC.

This clonotype has at least ten counts. The DNA of the CDR3 is TGTGCCAGCAGTCGAGACTTTAGCAATCAGCCCCAGCATTTT. It codes for CASSRDFSNQPQHF. V usage is TRBV28 and J usage is TRBJ1-5; D is uncertain. CDR3 length: 14 residues. Germline lookup yields CDR1 MDHEN and CDR2 SYDVKM. The V gene lost 5 bases and the J gene lost 0 bases, with 8 bases spanning the gap.

This clonotype showed up many times. The J gene is TRBJ2-7, the V gene TRBV20-1, with TRBD1 as a possible D gene (6 bases). The germline CDR1 and CDR2 sequences are DFQATT and SNEGSKA (reference sequence). V shed 5 bases and J shed 3 bases, with 20 bases lying between them. The length of the CDR3 is 15 residues. The CDR3 DNA reads TGCAGTGCTGCAAATCCGGGACAACGAGACTACGAGCAGTACTTC. Encoded protein: CSAANPGQRDYEQYF.